Presented here are 8 T cell receptor beta chains from one specimen sequenced in a study of cytomegalovirus exposure and HLA in healthy donors. Both 60 Vbeta primers and 13 Jbeta primers went into the PCR. Produced via immunoSEQ multiplex PCR; TCRdb's table is partial and in-frame only. Of approximately 100,000 clones in the sample, roughly 76% were seen once. Material for sequencing was PBMCs. All receptors derive from a man between 40 and 49 years old in good health and CMV-seronegative.

This clone appeared a single time. V usage is TRBV11-2 and J usage is TRBJ2-5, with TRBD2 identical over 7 bases. The CDR3 is 18 residues long. Germline trimming cut 2 bases from V and 1 base from J; bases unmatched to any gene: 13. Germline V gene sequence: CDR1 SGHAT, CDR2 FQNNGV. Here the CDR3 DNA reads TGTGCCAGCAGCTTAACGGCTAGCGGAAACCTTCTCCAAGAGACCCAGTACTTC. Residues: CASSLTASGNLLQETQYF.

Details on this clone: Other DNA sequences in this sample translate to the same CDR3. This chain links TRBV20-1 with TRBJ2-2; TRBD1 is a possible D gene (5 bases). The length of the CDR3 is 11 residues. Per the germline V gene, CDR1 is DFQATT and CDR2 is SNEGSKA (reference sequence). V lost 3 bases and J 8 bases, leaving 7 bases between the germline ends. The CDR3 nucleotides are TGCAGTGCTAGCCAGGGAGGGGAGCTGTTTTTT. This encodes CSASQGGELFF.

CDR3 protein: CASSLWSSGVKQYF. In DNA, the CDR3 is TGTGCCAGCAGTTTATGGTCTAGCGGGGTCAAGCAGTACTTC. The chain carries TRBV27 and TRBJ2-7; 9 bases agree with TRBD2. The CDR3 totals 14 residues. Per germline, CDR1 MNHEY and CDR2 SMNVEV (reference sequence). V lost 1 base, J lost 8 bases, and 6 bases stayed unmatched.

Regarding this clone: One end of the junction varies from germline; a read error may be responsible. In the same sample, other DNA sequences code for this CDR3. The CDR3 sequence: CASSLGGIPGNTIYF. The CDR3 coding sequence is TGTGCCAGTAGCTTAGGAGGGATACCTGGAAACACCATATATTTT. The V gene is TRBV7-6, the J gene TRBJ1-3; D call uncertain. Germline values: CDR1 SGHVS, CDR2 FNYEAQ. The CDR3 is 15 amino acids.

V usage is TRBV6-5 and J usage is TRBJ2-7; no clear D. Trimming pared 4 bases from V and 1 base from J, leaving 5 bases between. The germline V gene encodes CDR1 MNHEY and CDR2 SVGAGI. This CDR3 spans 12 amino acids. The CDR3 spells CASSSTSYEQYF. Here the CDR3 DNA reads TGTGCCAGCAGTTCCACTTCCTACGAGCAGTACTTC.

J is TRBJ2-3 and V is TRBV5-1; TRBD1 might be the D (5 bases). The ends were cut back, 0 bases at V and 3 bases at J, with 14 bases in the middle. The CDR3 has 16 residues. Germline CDR1 SGHRS, CDR2 YFSETQ. The CDR3 sequence: CASSLALGLVTDTQYF. The CDR3, as DNA: TGCGCCAGCAGCTTGGCCTTGGGGCTGGTTACAGATACGCAGTATTTT. The entire variable domain, with the rest obtained from reference TRBV5-1 and TRBJ2-3, is as follows: KAGVTQTPRYLIKTRGQQVTLSCSPISGHRSVSWYQQTPGQGLQFLFEYFSETQRNKGNFPGRFSGRQFSNSRSEMNVSTLELGDSALYLCASSLALGLVTDTQYFGPGTRLTVL.

The chain links TRBV5-1 to TRBJ2-6; 9 bases match TRBD1. This CDR3 has 18 residues. Germline trimming cut 5 bases from V and 4 bases from J; bases unmatched to any gene: 13. Germline V CDR1 and CDR2: SGHRS, YFSETQ. The CDR3 DNA reads as TGCGCCAGCAGTTCAGTAACAGGGGGCGCGGGCGGGGCCAACGTCCTGACTTTC. Translated: CASSSVTGGAGGANVLTF.

As concerns this clone: The junction and the germline gene differ at one end; a read error may be behind it. J is TRBJ1-1 and V is TRBV2; no firm D call. Germline lookup yields CDR1 SNHLY and CDR2 FYNNEI. This CDR3 comprises 10 residues. The CDR3 here is CASSELLAVF. The DNA for the CDR3 is TGTGCCAGCAGTGAACTCCTAGCGGTTTTT.